Following are 31 T cell receptor beta chains from one sample sequenced in a study of shared clonotypes between healthy human individuals. Only in-frame clones appear in the TCRdb table, and some are missing; sequencing was by immunoSEQ multiplex PCR. The repertoire holds roughly 2.1 million clones, about 92% seen once, with more than 1.5% in the top ten. Terminally differentiated effector memory CD45RA+ cells were left out of the naive CD8 fraction, which was CD45RO-negative and positively selected for CCR7. Sequencing was carried out using naive CD8+ T cells from PBMCs. These TCRs come from a man aged 18 to 29 in good health. Some clones in this sample may be carry-over from other donors' samples.

J is TRBJ2-3 and V is TRBV19, with a weak D call TRBD2 (6 bases). The length of the CDR3 is 15 residues. The V gene lost 2 bases and the J gene lost 1 base, with 10 bases spanning the gap. CDR1 is LNHDA, CDR2 SQIVND, per germline (reference sequence). CDR3 sequence (DNA): TGTGCCAGTAGTATACGGGAGACGGGCACAGATACGCAGTATTTT. Residues: CASSIRETGTDTQYF.

This rearrangement joins TRBV7-2 to TRBJ2-7; TRBD2 matches 10 bases. Germline-derived CDR1 and CDR2 are SGHTA and FQGNSA. This CDR3 spans 16 amino acids. V lost 1 base and J lost 4; bases outside the gene matches: 7. The CDR3 loop is CASSLVAGGGLYEQYF. CDR3 bases: TGTGCCAGCAGCTTAGTAGCGGGAGGAGGTTTATACGAGCAGTACTTC.

J is TRBJ1-4 and V is TRBV4-3; 11 positions agree with TRBD1. CDR1 is LGHNA, CDR2 YSLEER, per germline. The ends lost 3 bases at V and 8 bases at J; junction bases unmatched: 2. This CDR3 region has 14 residues. The CDR3, as DNA: TGCGCCAGCAGCCACGGACAGGGGGCAGAAAAACTGTTTTTT. Translation: CASSHGQGAEKLFF.

The count of this clone is one. The sample has other DNA sequences that encode this CDR3 too. The chain combines TRBV7-9 with TRBJ2-7; 7 bases align to TRBD1. The V segment lost 4 bases and the J segment 6 bases; nucleotides outside the gene matches: 3. This CDR3 contains 12 residues. Per the germline V gene, CDR1 is SEHNR and CDR2 is FQNEAQ (reference sequence). The CDR3 DNA follows: TGTGCCAGCAGCTCGACAGGGTTCGAGCAGTACTTC. It specifies CASSSTGFEQYF.

The V gene is TRBV28, the J gene TRBJ2-7; TRBD1 agrees at 7 bases. The CDR3 covers 14 residues. V lost 6 bases to trimming and J lost 2 bases; unmatched junction nucleotides: 7. The germline gives CDR1 MDHEN, CDR2 SYDVKM. CDR3 residues: CASSPGGVTYEQYF. CDR3 DNA: TGTGCCAGCAGCCCAGGGGGTGTAACCTACGAGCAGTACTTC.

The V gene is TRBV7-6, the J gene TRBJ1-1; the D is unclear. Germline lookup yields CDR1 SGHVS and CDR2 FNYEAQ. V dropped 0 bases and J dropped 5 bases, with 10 bases sitting between them. This CDR3 region has 14 residues. CDR3 nucleotide sequence: TGTGCCAGCAGCTTAGCAGGGCCGGGGACTGAAGCTTTCTTT. Translation gives CASSLAGPGTEAFF.

This clone was counted once. V gene TRBV25-1 combines with J gene TRBJ1-4; D not resolved. With 7 bases removed from V and 0 bases from J, the gap between germline ends came to 12 bases. This CDR3 comprises 15 residues. CDR1 and CDR2 from the germline V gene are MGHDK and SYGVNS. The CDR3 sequence: CASNPRETTNEKLFF. The CDR3 DNA is TGTGCCAGCAACCCCCGGGAAACAACTAATGAAAAACTGTTTTTT. Supplemented by reference TRBV25-1 and TRBJ1-4, the full variable domain reads EADIYQTPRYLVIGTGKKITLECSQTMGHDKMYWYQQDPGMELHLIHYSYGVNSTEKGDLSSESTVSRIRTEHFPLTLESARPSHTSQYLCASNPRETTNEKLFFGSGTQLSVL.

The chain is built from TRBV7-2 and TRBJ2-7; TRBD2 agrees at 16 bases. Germline V lookup: CDR1 SGHTA, CDR2 FQGNSA. Trimming cost V 3 bases and J 7 bases; bases outside gene matches: 9. The CDR3 consists of 17 residues. The DNA for the CDR3 is TGTGCCAGCAGCTTGGCCTTGGGACTAGCGGGAGGGGGGGAGCAGTACTTC. Its translation is CASSLALGLAGGGEQYF.

The J gene is TRBJ2-1, the V gene TRBV27, with D hard to call. V lost 3 bases, J lost 6 bases, and 24 bases lay in between. The CDR3 runs to 18 residues. Germline assignment: CDR1 MNHEY and CDR2 SMNVEV (reference sequence). The CDR3 sequence is CASSFLTGGRAGVNEQFF. DNA for the CDR3: TGTGCCAGCAGTTTCCTGACTGGTGGTAGGGCTGGAGTCAATGAGCAGTTCTTC.

The rearrangement links TRBV5-1 to TRBJ2-1; TRBD2 matches at 9 bases. The CDR3 loop spans 16 amino acids. V shed 0 bases, J shed 8 bases, and the junction held 9 bases outside the gene matches. Germline V gene lookup returns CDR1 SGHRS and CDR2 YFSETQ. The CDR3 nucleotides read TGCGCCAGCAGCTTGGATCGTAGCGGGAGCACTTATGAGCAGTTCTTC. Translation gives CASSLDRSGSTYEQFF.

The rearrangement links TRBV7-7 to TRBJ2-7, with 8 bases identical to TRBD1. Germline V CDR1 and CDR2: SSHAT, FNYEAQ (reference sequence). V lost 6 bases to trimming and J lost 1 base; unmatched junction nucleotides: 5. The CDR3 is made up of 14 amino acids. The CDR3 here is CASSHGQGSYEQYF. The CDR3, as DNA: TGTGCCAGCAGTCACGGACAGGGTTCCTACGAGCAGTACTTC.

The V gene is TRBV28, the J gene TRBJ2-7; TRBD1 agrees at 8 bases. Trimming took 3 bases from V and 4 from J; bases not matched to a gene: 11. Germline CDR1 is MDHEN and CDR2 is SYDVKM. CDR3 length equals 16 residues. CDR3 bases: TGTGCCAGCAGTTTTCGGACAGGGAAGTTTTGGTACGAGCAGTACTTC. Its translation is CASSFRTGKFWYEQYF.

This chain's CDR3 is CASRCLTQSPRPQHF. Here the CDR3 DNA reads TGTGCCAGCAGGTGTTTGACGCAGTCTCCGAGGCCCCAGCATTTT. The genes are TRBV27 and TRBJ1-5; no clear D. Per germline, CDR1 MNHEY and CDR2 SMNVEV (reference sequence). Trimming left V 6 bases short and J 9 bases short, with 21 bases between. This CDR3 is built from 15 residues.

The chain joins TRBV28 to TRBJ1-1; possibly TRBD1 for D (5 bases). The CDR3 runs 16 residues. V shed 3 bases and J shed 3 bases, with 17 bases lying between them. The germline gives CDR1 MDHEN, CDR2 SYDVKM. CDR3 bases: TGTGCCAGCAGTTTCCCATCCAGGGTTGGGGACACTGAAGCTTTCTTT. It translates to CASSFPSRVGDTEAFF.

The chain recombines TRBV28 with TRBJ1-1; D remains unclear. V lost 5 bases and J 1 base, leaving 11 bases between the germline ends. This CDR3 has 14 amino acids. The germline CDR1 and CDR2 sequences are MDHEN and SYDVKM. CDR3: CASSGTGQNTEAFF. The CDR3 bases are TGTGCCAGCAGTGGAACCGGCCAGAACACTGAAGCTTTCTTT.

This clone was detected once. This rearrangement joins TRBV28 to TRBJ1-5; the D gene is possibly TRBD1 (6 bases). The V gene's germline CDR1 is MDHEN and CDR2 SYDVKM. Trimming shortened V by 6 bases and J by 5 bases, and 17 bases separated the two germline ends. The CDR3 runs 15 residues. The CDR3 sequence: CASSHPRQVDQPQHF. CDR3 in DNA: TGTGCCAGCAGCCACCCAAGACAGGTGGATCAGCCCCAGCATTTT.

The V gene is TRBV27, the J gene TRBJ1-2; possibly TRBD1 for D (6 bases). This CDR3 has 14 amino acids. CDR1 and CDR2 (germline): MNHEY, SMNVEV (reference sequence). The V gene lost 0 bases and the J gene lost 4 bases, with 9 bases spanning the gap. The CDR3 DNA reads TGTGCCAGCAGTTTATCTGTGGACAGCTATGGCTACACCTTC. It codes for CASSLSVDSYGYTF.

The gene calls are TRBV4-1 and TRBJ1-5; 10 positions match TRBD1. V shed 0 bases and J 6 bases; nucleotides not matched to a gene: 2. This CDR3 spans 15 amino acids. Germline V gene sequence: CDR1 MGHRA, CDR2 YSYEKL. This CDR3 reads CASSQDGDRGQPQHF. CDR3 sequence (DNA): TGCGCCAGCAGCCAAGATGGGGACAGGGGTCAGCCCCAGCATTTT.

The V call is TRBV27, the J call TRBJ2-1; the match to TRBD2 covers 7 bases. V was clipped by 5 bases and J by 4 bases; unmatched bases: 17. CDR3 length: 18 residues. From germline, CDR1 is MNHEY and CDR2 SMNVEV (reference sequence). The CDR3: CASSDHQLVTSSYNEQFF. The DNA for the CDR3 is TGTGCCAGCAGTGACCACCAGCTCGTGACTAGCTCTTACAATGAGCAGTTCTTC.

V is TRBV28 and J is TRBJ1-3; 7 bases are a match to TRBD1. The V and J ends lost 5 bases and 4 bases, in that order; junction bases with no gene match: 8. The CDR3 is made up of 15 amino acids. Germline CDR1 and CDR2: MDHEN and SYDVKM. The CDR3 loop reads CASSLTGAGGNTIYF. CDR3 bases: TGTGCCAGCAGTCTAACAGGGGCGGGGGGAAACACCATATATTTT.

This clone is a singleton in its sample. The chain is built from TRBV28 and TRBJ2-7; 10 nucleotides align to TRBD1. J was trimmed by 4 bases and V by 6 bases; bases with no gene match: 9. The CDR3 extends over 15 amino acids. Germline loops: CDR1 MDHEN, CDR2 SYDVKM. In DNA, the CDR3 is TGTGCCAGCAGGCCCACGGGACAGGGGTATTACGAGCAGTACTTC. It encodes CASRPTGQGYYEQYF. Variable domain in full (rest from reference TRBV28 and TRBJ2-7): DVKVTQSSRYLVKRTGEKVFLECVQDMDHENMFWYRQDPGLGLRLIYFSYDVKMKEKGDIPEGYSVSREKKERFSLILESASTNQTSMYLCASRPTGQGYYEQYFGPGTRLTVT.

The rearrangement joins TRBV10-2 to TRBJ2-7; tentatively, D is TRBD1 (6 bases). Germline V gene sequence: CDR1 WSHSY, CDR2 SAAADI. The CDR3 totals 16 residues. V was cut by 4 bases and J by 0 bases, with 16 bases left in between. CDR3 residues: CASSGPSGVPSYEQYF. In nucleotides, the CDR3 is TGCGCCAGCAGTGGCCCATCAGGGGTCCCCTCCTACGAGCAGTACTTC.

V and J are TRBV5-1 and TRBJ1-6, with 8 bases aligning to TRBD1. From germline, CDR1 is SGHRS and CDR2 YFSETQ. Trimming cost V 2 bases and J 5 bases; bases outside gene matches: 9. The CDR3 is 17 residues long. CDR3 amino acids: CASSFRTQGANNSPLHF. Written as DNA, the CDR3 is TGCGCCAGCAGCTTTAGGACGCAGGGGGCAAATAATTCACCCCTCCACTTT.

The chain is built from TRBV10-3 and TRBJ2-7; 7 bases map to TRBD1. V was pared by 3 bases and J by 6 bases, with 2 bases of the junction left unmatched. The CDR3 is 12 residues long. Germline V CDR1 and CDR2: ENHRY, SYGVKD. Here the CDR3 reads CAISDDRAEQYF. CDR3 DNA sequence: TGTGCCATCAGTGACGACAGGGCCGAGCAGTACTTC.

This rearrangement joins TRBV2 to TRBJ2-2; no firm D call. V was trimmed by 6 bases and J by 5 bases, leaving 16 bases between them. Germline CDR1 reads SNHLY; CDR2 reads FYNNEI. The length of the CDR3 is 15 residues. The CDR3 region has the DNA TGTGCCAGCAGCACTCTTAAAGGGTTGACCGGGGAGCTGTTTTTT. This sequence encodes CASSTLKGLTGELFF.

The gene calls are TRBV28 and TRBJ2-3; 8 nucleotides match TRBD1. Germline CDR1 MDHEN, CDR2 SYDVKM. The CDR3 contains 15 residues. J lost 4 bases, V lost 5 bases, and 8 bases had no gene match. This chain's CDR3 is CASSPLTGAADTQYF. CDR3 DNA sequence: TGTGCCAGCAGTCCGCTGACAGGGGCCGCAGATACGCAGTATTTT. The full variable domain, its missing parts supplied by reference TRBV28 and TRBJ2-3, is DVKVTQSSRYLVKRTGEKVFLECVQDMDHENMFWYRQDPGLGLRLIYFSYDVKMKEKGDIPEGYSVSREKKERFSLILESASTNQTSMYLCASSPLTGAADTQYFGPGTRLTVL.

V is TRBV28 and J is TRBJ1-1; the match to TRBD1 covers 10 bases. The CDR3 sequence is 16 residues long. Germline CDR1 reads MDHEN; CDR2 reads SYDVKM. In DNA form, the CDR3 reads TGTGGGACCGGGACAGGGGTCCCGGTGTTGTTCACTGAAGCTTTCTTT. It translates to CGTGTGVPVLFTEAFF. The variable domain in full, with the rest retrieved from reference TRBV28 and TRBJ1-1, is DVKVTQSSRYLVKRTGEKVFLECVQDMDHENMFWYRQDPGLGLRLIYFSYDVKMKEKGDIPEGYSVSREKKERFSLILESASTNQTSMYLCGTGTGVPVLFTEAFFGQGTRLTVV.

The gene calls are TRBV2 and TRBJ2-5, with D possibly being TRBD2 (6 bases). Trimming took off 3 bases at V and 1 base at J, with 18 bases between the two ends. Germline V gene lookup returns CDR1 SNHLY and CDR2 FYNNEI. The CDR3 is made up of 17 amino acids. CDR3 in amino acids: CASSEKLSGLLQETQYF. The DNA of the CDR3 is TGTGCCAGCAGTGAGAAGCTAAGCGGGCTGCTCCAAGAGACCCAGTACTTC.

The chain recombines TRBV5-6 with TRBJ2-7, with TRBD1 as a possible D gene (5 bases). Germline CDR1 SGHDT, CDR2 YYEEEE. Trimming pared 7 bases from V and 3 bases from J, leaving 14 bases between. The CDR3 is 13 residues long. The DNA for the CDR3 is TGTGCCAGCCACTTGGCAGGGATCTACGAGCAGTACTTC. Translated: CASHLAGIYEQYF.

In this sample, this clone turned up once. The chain carries TRBV30 and TRBJ1-2; 7 bases map to TRBD1. The ends lost 5 bases at V and 4 bases at J; junction bases unmatched: 4. Germline V gives CDR1 GTSNPN, CDR2 SVGIG (reference sequence). CDR3 length equals 12 residues. CDR3 DNA: TGTGCCTGGTGCAGGGGGGCCTATGGCTACACCTTC. It yields the protein CAWCRGAYGYTF.

The chain recombines TRBV4-1 with TRBJ2-1, with TRBD1 matching 7 bases. From germline, CDR1 is MGHRA and CDR2 YSYEKL. V gave up 4 bases and J gave up 6 bases; unmatched junction bases: 6. The CDR3 consists of 14 residues. CDR3 region: CASSPGRGPNEQFF. The CDR3 bases are TGCGCCAGCAGCCCAGGTAGGGGGCCCAATGAGCAGTTCTTC.